Shown below are 31 T cell receptor beta chains from a single sample sequenced in a study of blood T cell repertoires in COVID-19 (dated by TCRdb to about 2020). Library construction relied on the immunoSEQ multiplex PCR assay. The table comes from immuneACCESS by way of TCRdb, which keeps in-frame sequences with V and J called. Part of the clones is missing from these tables; in studies checked, under half for an unresolved V gene and the rest for unknown reasons. The sample data list 260,000 or so clones, and roughly 76% of these were observed just once. Roughly 7.4% of the sample is in the top ten clones. Sequencing was done on a sample of peripheral blood. These receptor sequences come from a woman of 80 years or more with COVID-19, enrolled during active disease.

This clone has just one count. The chain uses TRBV7-3 and TRBJ2-2, with TRBD1 identical over 7 bases. CDR1 and CDR2 (germline): SGHTA, FQGTGA. The length of the CDR3 is 14 residues. J gave up 3 bases and V 4 bases, and 2 bases lay outside the gene matches. CDR3 protein: CASSSTGHTGELFF. The DNA for the CDR3 is TGTGCCAGCAGCTCGACAGGGCACACCGGGGAGCTGTTTTTT.

The gene calls are TRBV4-2 and TRBJ2-1; possible D gene TRBD2, 6 bases. Between the trimmed V and J ends, which lost 1 base and 2 bases, there was a span of 9 bases. CDR3 size: 15 residues. In germline, CDR1 is LGHNA, CDR2 YNFKEQ. The CDR3, as DNA: TGTGCCAGCAGCCAAGCGAGCGGGCCCTACAATGAGCAGTTCTTC. Translated: CASSQASGPYNEQFF.

The chain carries TRBV5-4 and TRBJ1-2, with 8 bases lining up with TRBD1. Germline V gene lookup returns CDR1 SGHNT and CDR2 YYREEE (reference sequence). V lost 7 bases, J lost 4 bases, and 9 bases stayed unmatched. CDR3 length: 14 amino acids. The CDR3, as DNA: TGTGCCAGCTCCCGGTCGGGACAGGCCTATGGCTACACCTTC. This sequence encodes CASSRSGQAYGYTF.

This chain connects TRBV7-2 to TRBJ1-5, with D possibly TRBD1 on 5 matching bases. V was clipped by 5 bases and J by 6 bases, with 11 bases between them. Germline CDR1 reads SGHTA; CDR2 reads FQGNSA. This CDR3 is 13 amino acids long. In DNA form, the CDR3 reads TGTGCCAGCAGCCCACCGGGGGGTCAGCCCCAGCATTTT. Its protein is CASSPPGGQPQHF.

This chain links TRBV21-1 with TRBJ1-4. TRBV21-1 constitutes a pseudogene. CDR3 length: 15 residues. CDR3 DNA sequence: TGTGCCAGCAGCCACGGGAGAGTGGATAATGAAAAACTGTTTTTT. Translating gives CASSHGRVDNEKLFF.

This clone was observed a few times. The rearrangement uses TRBV3-1 (or the pseudogene TRBV3-2) and TRBJ1-2, with a weak D call TRBD1 (6 bases). V dropped 0 bases and J dropped 5 bases, with 10 bases sitting between them. Germline loops: CDR1 LGHDT, CDR2 YNNKEL (reference sequence). The CDR3 sequence is 14 residues long. The CDR3 reads CASSQEDSPYGYTF. The CDR3 nucleotides are TGTGCCAGCAGCCAAGAGGACAGCCCGTATGGCTACACCTTC.

The chain joins TRBV9 to TRBJ2-3; a weak D match, TRBD2 (5 bases). V was cut by 0 bases and J by 4 bases, with 12 bases left in between. Germline V gene sequence: CDR1 SGDLS, CDR2 YYNGEE. The CDR3 spans 15 residues. In nucleotides, the CDR3 is TGTGCCAGCAGCGTAGAATCGCTAGCAGCAGATACGCAGTATTTT. Translating it yields CASSVESLAADTQYF.

This chain connects TRBV6-5 to TRBJ2-7; 8 bases are a match to TRBD2. With V trimmed by 6 bases and J by 0 bases, 7 bases remained unmatched. CDR3 size: 15 residues. CDR1 is MNHEY, CDR2 SVGAGI, per germline. DNA for the CDR3: TGTGCCAGCAGCCCGGGAGGGCTAGGCTCCTACGAGCAGTACTTC. Its translation: CASSPGGLGSYEQYF.

This clone came up a few times. V gene TRBV5-1 combines with J gene TRBJ1-1, with D perhaps TRBD1 (6 bases). Trimming took 3 bases from V and 5 from J, leaving 14 bases between them. Germline CDR1 is SGHRS and CDR2 is YFSETQ. This CDR3 spans 14 amino acids. The CDR3 DNA reads as TGCGCCAGCAGCTCGAACACAGGGTCGACTGAAGCTTTCTTT. Encoded protein: CASSSNTGSTEAFF.

The V and J genes are TRBV7-9 and TRBJ2-1, with TRBD2 identical over 11 bases. V shed 1 base and J 7 bases; nucleotides not matched to a gene: 6. The CDR3 spans 16 residues. Germline V gene data show CDR1 as SEHNR and CDR2 as FQNEAQ (reference sequence). Written as DNA, the CDR3 is TGTGCCAGCAGCTTAGGTCGGGGACTAGCGGAAAATGAGCAGTTCTTC. Encoded protein: CASSLGRGLAENEQFF. Using reference TRBV7-9 and TRBJ2-1 for the parts outside the CDR3, the full variable domain is DTGVSQNPRHKITKRGQNVTFRCDPISEHNRLYWYRQTLGQGPEFLTYFQNEAQLEKSRLLSDRFSAERPKGSFSTLEIQRTEQGDSAMYLCASSLGRGLAENEQFFGPGTRLTVL.

The CDR3 DNA reads as TGTGCCAGCACCGAGATACGGGGGATGAACACTGAAGCTTTCTTT. Encoded protein: CASTEIRGMNTEAFF. The chain uses TRBV5-6 and TRBJ1-1; maybe TRBD1 (5 bases). Trimming removed 6 bases from V and 0 bases from J, with 15 bases in between. Per germline, CDR1 SGHDT and CDR2 YYEEEE. The CDR3 covers 15 residues. Full variable domain (outside the CDR3, taken from reference TRBV5-6 and TRBJ1-1): DAGVTQSPTHLIKTRGQQVTLRCSPKSGHDTVSWYQQALGQGPQFIFQYYEEEERQRGNFPDRFSGHQFPNYSSELNVNALLLGDSALYLCASTEIRGMNTEAFFGQGTRLTVV.

The chain employs TRBV30 and TRBJ1-1; D not resolved. The CDR3 covers 13 residues. V was clipped by 1 base and J by 4 bases, with 10 bases between them. CDR1 GTSNPN and CDR2 SVGIG come from the germline V gene (reference sequence). CDR3 in amino acids: CAWSAQVGTEAFF. For the CDR3, the DNA is TGTGCCTGGAGTGCTCAGGTGGGCACTGAAGCTTTCTTT.

The genes are TRBV30 and TRBJ1-2; D remains unclear. Trimming left V 5 bases short and J 1 base short, with 8 bases between. This CDR3 has 12 residues. Germline values: CDR1 GTSNPN, CDR2 SVGIG (reference sequence). This CDR3 reads CAWRQDNYGYTF. CDR3 nucleotides: TGTGCCTGGCGGCAGGATAACTATGGCTACACCTTC. The full variable domain, in which reference TRBV30 and TRBJ1-2 provide the parts outside the CDR3, is SQTIHQWPATLVQPVGSPLSLECTVEGTSNPNLYWYRQAAGRGLQLLFYSVGIGQISSEVPQNLSASRPQDRQFILSSKKLLLSDSGFYLCAWRQDNYGYTFGSGTRLTVV.

The chain uses TRBV30 and TRBJ1-4, with D unclear. Per the germline V gene, CDR1 is GTSNPN and CDR2 is SVGIG (reference sequence). This CDR3 spans 13 amino acids. V lost 4 bases to trimming and J lost 1 base, with 7 bases between them. For the CDR3, the DNA is TGTGCCTGGATCGGAGGAACTAATGAAAAACTGTTTTTT. Its translation is CAWIGGTNEKLFF.

This rearrangement joins TRBV6-5 to TRBJ1-2; 7 bases align to TRBD1. Germline V gene data show CDR1 as MNHEY and CDR2 as SVGAGI. V lost 8 bases and J lost 8; bases outside the gene matches: 11. This CDR3 comprises 13 residues. This chain's CDR3 is CASSTGVSRGYTF. The CDR3, as DNA: TGTGCCAGCTCCACAGGGGTATCGAGGGGCTACACCTTC.

For this clone: This sample also contains other DNA sequences that code for the same CDR3. The rearrangement joins TRBV5-1 to TRBJ1-1; D remains unclear. V was trimmed by 1 base and J by 0 bases, leaving 4 bases between them. The CDR3 covers 13 residues. Germline CDR1 is SGHRS and CDR2 is YFSETQ. CDR3 nucleotides: TGCGCCAGCAGCTTGTTAGTGAACACTGAAGCTTTCTTT. This codes for CASSLLVNTEAFF. Based on the CDR3 plus reference TRBV5-1 and TRBJ1-1, the full variable domain is KAGVTQTPRYLIKTRGQQVTLSCSPISGHRSVSWYQQTPGQGLQFLFEYFSETQRNKGNFPGRFSGRQFSNSRSEMNVSTLELGDSALYLCASSLLVNTEAFFGQGTRLTVV.

This clone was seen a handful of times. The chain couples TRBV5-1 to TRBJ2-5, with 9 bases identical to TRBD1. Per germline, CDR1 SGHRS and CDR2 YFSETQ. The ends lost 2 bases at V and 0 bases at J; junction bases unmatched: 8. The CDR3 loop spans 17 amino acids. CDR3 in amino acids: CASSFGAGTGNQETQYF. The CDR3 DNA reads as TGCGCCAGCAGCTTTGGGGCCGGGACAGGGAACCAAGAGACCCAGTACTTC.

The genes are TRBV5-4 and TRBJ2-7, with D possibly matching TRBD2 (5 bases). The CDR3 totals 13 residues. The germline gives CDR1 SGHNT, CDR2 YYREEE (reference sequence). Trimming pared 4 bases from V and 3 bases from J, leaving 11 bases between. CDR3 in amino acids: CASSPSGFYEQYF. Written as DNA, the CDR3 is TGTGCCAGCAGCCCCTCGGGGTTCTACGAGCAGTACTTC.

The rearrangement uses TRBV4-3 and TRBJ2-7, with TRBD1 matching over 11 bases. Germline V lookup: CDR1 LGHNA, CDR2 YSLEER. The CDR3 loop spans 15 amino acids. Losses at the gene ends were 4 bases for V and 7 bases for J; bases not matched to a gene: 9. CDR3 protein: CASSPGGTGGEEQYF. DNA of the CDR3: TGCGCCAGCAGCCCTGGGGGGACAGGGGGGGAAGAGCAGTACTTC.

The chain couples TRBV6-5 to TRBJ2-1; D unclear. Germline lookup yields CDR1 MNHEY and CDR2 SVGAGI. Trimming took off 2 bases at V and 1 base at J, with 6 bases between the two ends. The CDR3 sequence is 14 residues long. The CDR3 is CASSYAWSYNEQFF. In nucleotides, the CDR3 is TGTGCCAGCAGTTACGCGTGGTCCTACAATGAGCAGTTCTTC.

This sequence joins TRBV30 and TRBJ2-7; weak D call: TRBD1 (5 bases). The length of the CDR3 is 12 residues. Trimming removed 5 bases from V and 4 bases from J, with 12 bases in between. The germline CDR1 and CDR2 sequences are GTSNPN and SVGIG (reference sequence). The CDR3 sequence is CAWSTQGYEQYF. CDR3 nucleotide sequence: TGTGCCTGGTCAACGCAGGGTTACGAGCAGTACTTC.

In DNA form, the CDR3 reads TGTGCCAGCAGTTCCATCCTAGCGGGAGTCTACGAGCAGTACTTC. This codes for CASSSILAGVYEQYF. The chain has TRBV28 and TRBJ2-7; 10 bases match TRBD2. Germline assignment: CDR1 MDHEN and CDR2 SYDVKM. V lost 4 bases and J lost 3; bases outside the gene matches: 6. This CDR3 has 15 residues.

V gene TRBV24-1 combines with J gene TRBJ2-7; 11 bases map to TRBD2. J was trimmed by 2 bases and V by 4 bases; bases with no gene match: 6. CDR3 length: 16 residues. Per the germline V gene, CDR1 is KGHDR and CDR2 is SFDVKD. The CDR3 DNA sequence: TGTGCCACCAGTGAACAACTAGCGGGAGCACCCTACGAGCAGTACTTC. It specifies CATSEQLAGAPYEQYF.

This rearrangement joins TRBV5-6 to TRBJ2-1; 13 bases are shared with TRBD2. Germline-derived CDR1 and CDR2 are SGHDT and YYEEEE. The CDR3 has 16 residues. V lost 1 base to trimming and J lost 4 bases; unmatched junction nucleotides: 2. CDR3 residues: CASSLRTSGSYNEQFF. The CDR3 region has the DNA TGTGCCAGCAGCTTGAGGACTAGCGGGAGTTACAATGAGCAGTTCTTC.

The chain recombines TRBV5-1 with TRBJ2-7; TRBD1 aligns across 8 bases. CDR1 and CDR2 (germline): SGHRS, YFSETQ. J lost 2 bases, V lost 4 bases, and 5 bases had no gene match. The CDR3 covers 14 residues. This CDR3 is CASSNGQGPYEQYF. The CDR3 bases are TGCGCCAGCAGCAACGGACAGGGTCCCTACGAGCAGTACTTC.

The chain couples TRBV12-3 or TRBV12-4 to TRBJ1-1; unclear D gene. V lost 5 bases, J lost 4 bases, and 11 bases lay in between. This CDR3 has 13 residues. CDR3 sequence reads: CASSGREITEAFF. CDR3 nucleotide sequence: TGTGCCAGCAGTGGGCGGGAGATCACTGAAGCTTTCTTT.

This clone has only one observation. This chain connects TRBV4-1 to TRBJ1-1, with TRBD1 as a possible D gene (6 bases). Per germline, CDR1 MGHRA and CDR2 YSYEKL. The CDR3 spans 19 residues. Trimming removed 5 bases from V and 4 bases from J, with 29 bases in between. The CDR3 DNA reads as TGCGCCAGCAGCAAGGGGGACCTCTCGAGCACCCGGTCTGGCACTGAAGCTTTCTTT. Protein product: CASSKGDLSSTRSGTEAFF.

This chain uses TRBV9 with TRBJ1-5, with TRBD1 as a possible D gene (5 bases). The germline V gene has CDR1 SGDLS and CDR2 YYNGEE. The germline V and J ends were trimmed by 3 bases and 1 base, with 14 bases remaining between them. The CDR3 consists of 16 residues. The CDR3 DNA reads as TGTGCCAGCAGCGAGGGGCCTCACTCCAGCAATCAGCCCCAGCATTTT. Translated: CASSEGPHSSNQPQHF.

In this sample, this clone turned up a few times. V gene TRBV7-2 combines with J gene TRBJ1-2; D possibly corresponds to TRBD1 (5 bases). This CDR3 spans 14 amino acids. Germline values: CDR1 SGHTA, CDR2 FQGNSA. Trimming shortened V by 4 bases and J by 4 bases, and 13 bases separated the two germline ends. The CDR3 region has the DNA TGTGCCAGCAGCTCAAATCAGGGTGGCTATGGCTACACCTTC. Translation: CASSSNQGGYGYTF.

This chain uses TRBV3-1 (or the pseudogene TRBV3-2) with TRBJ1-6, with unresolved D. The V and J ends lost 1 base and 8 bases respectively, with 12 bases between them. The CDR3 is 15 residues long. Germline V gene data show CDR1 as LGHDT and CDR2 as YNNKEL (reference sequence). In DNA, the CDR3 is TGTGCCAGCAGCCAAGGGGCGTCCCTGCATTCACCCCTCCACTTT. Translating it yields CASSQGASLHSPLHF.

The chain carries TRBV27 and TRBJ1-5; perhaps TRBD1 as D (6 bases). The ends were cut back, 5 bases at V and 2 bases at J, with 10 bases in the middle. The CDR3 consists of 14 residues. Germline CDR1 MNHEY, CDR2 SMNVEV (reference sequence). The CDR3 nucleotides read TGTGCCAGCAGTGCTTCAGGGGGCAATCAGCCCCAGCATTTT. It is translated as CASSASGGNQPQHF.